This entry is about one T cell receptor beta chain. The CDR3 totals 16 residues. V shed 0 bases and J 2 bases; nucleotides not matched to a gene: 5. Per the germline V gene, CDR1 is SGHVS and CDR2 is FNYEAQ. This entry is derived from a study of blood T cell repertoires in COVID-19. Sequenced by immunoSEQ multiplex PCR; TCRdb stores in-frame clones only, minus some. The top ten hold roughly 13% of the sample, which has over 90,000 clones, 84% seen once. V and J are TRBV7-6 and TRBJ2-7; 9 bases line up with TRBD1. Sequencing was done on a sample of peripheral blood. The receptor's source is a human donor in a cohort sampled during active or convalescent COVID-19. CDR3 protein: CASSLASGTGPYEQYF. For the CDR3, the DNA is TGTGCCAGCAGCTTAGCCTCCGGGACAGGGCCCTACGAGCAGTACTTC.